This T cell receptor beta chain was documented in a study of blood T cell repertoires in COVID-19. Profiling relied on immunoSEQ multiplex PCR, and the TCRdb table lists in-frame clones only, not all of them. The sample consists of approximately 200,000 clones, 83% of them appearing once. This clone came up a few times. This TCR was sampled from a woman aged 50 to 60 with acute or convalescent COVID-19. The sample consisted of peripheral blood.

The CDR3 DNA follows: TGTGCCAGCACCACGGGAGAGGGGCTAGGAAACACCATATATTTT. Translated: CASTTGEGLGNTIYF. The chain carries TRBV28 and TRBJ1-3, with D perhaps TRBD1 (5 bases). This CDR3 region has 15 residues. Germline CDR1 reads MDHEN; CDR2 reads SYDVKM. Deletions cut 7 bases from V and 4 bases from J, with 17 bases between.